What follows describes a single TCR beta chain. The antigen is unknown. This sample is part of a study of T cells in tuberculosis. Study observations and caveats: Active tuberculosis cases were adults; controls were adolescents. GMM-specific TCRs were nearer to active tuberculosis alpha repertoires, suggesting expansion.

Generated by immunoSEQ multiplex PCR, the TCRdb table keeps only in-frame clones and is missing some. The table lists tens of thousands of clones, approximately 91% of them singletons. The CDR3 covers 13 residues. Germline V CDR1 and CDR2: SGHTA, FQGNSA. Trimming cost V 4 bases and J 6 bases, with 13 bases left between them. The sequence derives from a donor aged 10-29 years with latent tuberculosis or without tuberculosis infection. Specimen: PBMCs. The chain uses TRBV7-2 and TRBJ2-7; possibly TRBD2 for D (6 bases). DNA of the CDR3: TGTGCCAGCAGCTCCCCTCCGGGAGTCGAGCAGTACTTC. Its protein is CASSSPPGVEQYF. The full variable domain, in which reference TRBV7-2 and TRBJ2-7 provide the parts outside the CDR3, is GAGVSQSPSNKVTEKGKDVELRCDPISGHTALYWYRQSLGQGLEFLIYFQGNSAPDKSGLPSDRFSAERTGGSVSTLTIQRTQQEDSAVYLCASSSPPGVEQYFGPGTRLTVT.